The 27 T cell receptor beta chains presented below share a single source sample, sequenced in a study of blood T cell repertoires in COVID-19. Profiled with immunoSEQ multiplex PCR; TCRdb holds only in-frame clones, not every one. The top ten clones hold 15% to 19% of a sample with 70,000 or so clones, around 82% of them seen once. Sequenced sample: peripheral blood. The receptor set was obtained from a human donor in a cohort sampled during active COVID-19.

A few counts support this clone. The genes are TRBV3-1 (or the pseudogene TRBV3-2) and TRBJ1-5, with D unresolved. The germline gives CDR1 LGHDT, CDR2 YNNKEL (reference sequence). The CDR3 extends over 14 amino acids. The germline V and J ends were trimmed by 1 base and 0 bases, with 4 bases remaining between them. The chain's CDR3 is CASSQGHSNQPQHF. Written as DNA, the CDR3 is TGTGCCAGCAGCCAAGGACATAGCAATCAGCCCCAGCATTTT.

The genes are TRBV24-1 and TRBJ1-1; the D is unclear. CDR1 is KGHDR and CDR2 is SFDVKD in the germline V gene. The CDR3 contains 15 residues. The V end was cut by 0 bases, the J end by 0 bases, with 7 bases between. CDR3 residues: CATSDLVEMNTEAFF. CDR3 coding DNA: TGTGCCACCAGTGATTTGGTAGAAATGAACACTGAAGCTTTCTTT.

The rearrangement joins TRBV6-4 to TRBJ2-3, with D possibly TRBD2 on 5 matching bases. CDR3 size: 14 residues. Germline V gives CDR1 MRHNA, CDR2 SNTAGT. With 4 bases removed from V and 2 bases from J, the gap between germline ends came to 10 bases. The CDR3: CASSGSGTTDTQYF. CDR3 nucleotide sequence: TGTGCCAGCAGTGGGAGCGGTACCACAGATACGCAGTATTTT.

The V call is TRBV7-2, the J call TRBJ2-3, with D possibly being TRBD2 (5 bases). The V gene's germline CDR1 is SGHTA and CDR2 FQGNSA. The CDR3 spans 15 residues. Trimming removed 1 base at V and 3 bases at J, with 11 bases between. DNA for the CDR3: TGTGCCAGCAGCTTAGGTCGCCGGGGTACAGATACGCAGTATTTT. Translated, it gives CASSLGRRGTDTQYF.

The chain employs TRBV7-2 and TRBJ1-1, with D tentatively TRBD1 (6 bases). V lost 3 bases and J 3 bases, leaving 11 bases between the germline ends. This CDR3 has 14 amino acids. CDR1 and CDR2 from the germline V gene are SGHTA and FQGNSA. The CDR3 spells CASSLGGGYTEAFF. The CDR3, as DNA: TGTGCCAGCAGCTTGGGGGGGGGCTACACTGAAGCTTTCTTT.

The chain joins TRBV28 to TRBJ2-1; 7 bases map to TRBD2. Germline CDR1 is MDHEN and CDR2 is SYDVKM. The CDR3 covers 14 residues. With 5 bases clipped from V and 9 bases from J, the junction kept 10 bases outside the gene matches. This chain's CDR3 is CASSAKTWEGEQFF. The CDR3 DNA reads as TGTGCCAGCAGTGCCAAAACATGGGAGGGTGAGCAGTTCTTC.

The rearrangement joins TRBV5-6 to TRBJ1-2; no clear D. There are 14 residues in the CDR3. Trimming stripped 1 base from V and 2 bases from J, with 9 bases between. Germline-derived CDR1 and CDR2 are SGHDT and YYEEEE. CDR3 amino acids: CASSLTGTNYGYTF. The CDR3 DNA sequence: TGTGCCAGCAGCTTGACGGGTACCAACTATGGCTACACCTTC.

This clone has more than one count but fewer than ten. This chain joins TRBV6-5 and TRBJ1-4; TRBD1 might be the D (5 bases). CDR3 length equals 16 residues. Germline loops: CDR1 MNHEY, CDR2 SVGAGI. Deletions cut 4 bases from V and 4 bases from J, with 16 bases between. The CDR3 loop reads CASSLEGPGFNEKLFF. In nucleotides, the CDR3 is TGTGCCAGCAGTTTGGAGGGGCCGGGCTTTAATGAAAAACTGTTTTTT.

This clone appeared a few times. V is TRBV19 and J is TRBJ1-5, with D perhaps TRBD1 (5 bases). This CDR3 contains 14 residues. The V end was cut by 5 bases, the J end by 2 bases, with 10 bases between. Germline values: CDR1 LNHDA, CDR2 SQIVND (reference sequence). CDR3 sequence: CASSRGSGNQPQHF. In nucleotides, the CDR3 is TGTGCCAGTAGTCGGGGGTCTGGCAATCAGCCCCAGCATTTT. The whole variable domain, filled in from reference TRBV19 and TRBJ1-5, reads DGGITQSPKYLFRKEGQNVTLSCEQNLNHDAMYWYRQDPGQGLRLIYYSQIVNDFQKGDIAEGYSVSREKKESFPLTVTSAQKNPTAFYLCASSRGSGNQPQHFGDGTRLSIL.

The V call is TRBV6-6, the J call TRBJ2-5, with TRBD2 matching 14 bases. The CDR3 length is 15 residues. Germline CDR1 is MNHNY and CDR2 is SVGAGI (reference sequence). V was pared by 2 bases and J by 9 bases, with 5 bases of the junction left unmatched. CDR3 DNA sequence: TGTGCCAGCAGTTACCCGGGACTAGCGGGAGCTTCCCAGTACTTC. Translated, it gives CASSYPGLAGASQYF.

CDR3 region: CASSPGGNFGHSPLHF. DNA of the CDR3: TGTGCCTCCTCCCCGGGGGGGAACTTTGGACATTCACCCCTCCACTTT. The J gene is TRBJ1-6, the V gene TRBV2; D perhaps matches TRBD1 (5 bases). The ends were cut back, 11 bases at V and 8 bases at J, with 25 bases in the middle. CDR1 is SNHLY, CDR2 FYNNEI, per germline. CDR3 length: 16 amino acids. The full variable domain, with the rest looked up from reference TRBV2 and TRBJ1-6, is EPEVTQTPSHQVTQMGQEVILRCVPISNHLYFYWYRQILGQKVEFLVSFYNNEISEKSEIFDDQFSVERPDGSNFTLKIRSTKLEDSAMYFCASSPGGNFGHSPLHFGNGTRLTVT.

V gene TRBV30 combines with J gene TRBJ2-7; TRBD1 aligns across 9 bases. Trimming removed 4 bases from V and 7 bases from J; junction bases left unmatched: 11. The CDR3 is 14 residues long. Germline CDR1 and CDR2: GTSNPN and SVGIG (reference sequence). DNA of the CDR3: TGTGCCTGGACCTGGGGGACAGGGTTGGAGGAGCAGTACTTC. It specifies CAWTWGTGLEEQYF. The whole variable domain, remainder taken from reference TRBV30 and TRBJ2-7, is SQTIHQWPATLVQPVGSPLSLECTVEGTSNPNLYWYRQAAGRGLQLLFYSVGIGQISSEVPQNLSASRPQDRQFILSSKKLLLSDSGFYLCAWTWGTGLEEQYFGPGTRLTVT.

This chain joins TRBV6-1 and TRBJ1-6, with D perhaps TRBD1 (5 bases). Trimming stripped 4 bases from V and 6 bases from J, with 16 bases between. Germline CDR1 reads MNHNS; CDR2 reads SASEGT. This CDR3 comprises 16 residues. CDR3 sequence (DNA): TGTGCCAGCAGTGGCCCGGCGGGACTGATTAATTCACCCCTCCACTTT. Translating it yields CASSGPAGLINSPLHF.

The chain's CDR3 is CASSLAGTDTQYF. The CDR3 coding sequence is TGTGCCAGCAGTTTGGCAGGGACAGATACGCAGTATTTT. The rearrangement uses TRBV28 and TRBJ2-3; D might be TRBD1 (5 bases). Trimming removed 3 bases at V and 3 bases at J, with 7 bases between. Per germline, CDR1 MDHEN and CDR2 SYDVKM. The CDR3 length is 13 residues. The entire variable domain, with the rest obtained from reference TRBV28 and TRBJ2-3, is as follows: DVKVTQSSRYLVKRTGEKVFLECVQDMDHENMFWYRQDPGLGLRLIYFSYDVKMKEKGDIPEGYSVSREKKERFSLILESASTNQTSMYLCASSLAGTDTQYFGPGTRLTVL.

This clone was counted a few times. This chain joins TRBV7-6 and TRBJ2-7, with D possibly being TRBD1 (6 bases). Trimming pared 5 bases from V and 0 bases from J, leaving 17 bases between. The CDR3 contains 16 residues. Looked up from germline, CDR1 is SGHVS and CDR2 is FNYEAQ. For the CDR3, the DNA is TGTGCCAGCAGCCCATACGGGACATCCAGCTCCTACGAGCAGTACTTC. This sequence encodes CASSPYGTSSSYEQYF.

The chain combines TRBV4-1 with TRBJ2-3; a possible D gene is TRBD1 (5 bases). The germline V and J ends were trimmed by 0 bases and 0 bases, with 19 bases remaining between them. Germline loops: CDR1 MGHRA, CDR2 YSYEKL. CDR3 length: 19 amino acids. In nucleotides, the CDR3 is TGCGCCAGCAGCCAAGATTGGCAGGGAACACCTGGCAGCACAGATACGCAGTATTTT. This gives the protein CASSQDWQGTPGSTDTQYF.

CDR3 loop: CASILGQSGAQYF. The DNA of the CDR3 is TGTGCCAGCATCCTCGGACAGTCCGGGGCCCAGTACTTC. The chain couples TRBV12-3 or TRBV12-4 to TRBJ2-5; TRBD1 might be the D (6 bases). V was trimmed by 7 bases and J by 9 bases, leaving 18 bases between them. CDR3 size: 13 residues.

The chain is built from TRBV2 and TRBJ2-2; 10 nucleotides align to TRBD2. The CDR3 contains 15 residues. CDR1 is SNHLY, CDR2 FYNNEI, per germline. The V segment lost 9 bases and the J segment 5 bases; nucleotides outside the gene matches: 9. CDR3 protein: CASGRLAGVTGELFF. In DNA form, the CDR3 reads TGTGCCAGTGGCCGGCTAGCGGGAGTTACCGGGGAGCTGTTTTTT.

The chain couples TRBV3-1 (or the pseudogene TRBV3-2) to TRBJ2-6; no clear D gene. Germline CDR1 LGHDT, CDR2 YNNKEL (reference sequence). This CDR3 has 16 amino acids. V lost 5 bases and J 0 bases, leaving 11 bases between the germline ends. In DNA form, the CDR3 reads TGTGCCAGCAGCTTACCAACAAGCTCTGGGGCCAACGTCCTGACTTTC. Translating gives CASSLPTSSGANVLTF.

The chain employs TRBV29-1 and TRBJ2-5; 8 nucleotides line up with TRBD1. CDR3 length: 13 residues. Trimming cost V 4 bases and J 5 bases; bases outside gene matches: 6. Germline CDR1 reads SQVTM; CDR2 reads ANQGSEA. Written as DNA, the CDR3 is TGCAGCGTTGGACAGGGGCTTACCGAGACCCAGTACTTC. It encodes CSVGQGLTETQYF.

The chain combines TRBV3-1 (or the pseudogene TRBV3-2) with TRBJ2-1, with TRBD1 as a possible D gene (6 bases). V dropped 4 bases and J dropped 15 bases, with 19 bases sitting between them. The length of the CDR3 is 13 residues. Germline V gives CDR1 LGHDT, CDR2 YNNKEL (reference sequence). The CDR3 loop reads CASSPTLQGRPFF. The CDR3 coding sequence is TGTGCCAGCAGCCCCACCCTACAGGGTCGGCCGTTCTTC.

The J gene is TRBJ2-7, the V gene TRBV10-3, with D perhaps TRBD1 (6 bases). V was clipped by 7 bases and J by 2 bases, with 15 bases between them. From germline, CDR1 is ENHRY and CDR2 SYGVKD. This CDR3 is 14 amino acids long. CDR3 loop: CAITAGQSPYEQYF. CDR3 coding DNA: TGTGCCATCACAGCTGGACAGAGCCCCTACGAGCAGTACTTC.

On this clone itself: This CDR3 is also generated by other DNA sequences in the sample. This sequence joins TRBV6-5 and TRBJ2-7; perhaps TRBD1 as D (5 bases). The CDR3 length is 12 residues. CDR1 is MNHEY and CDR2 is SVGAGI in the germline V gene. V was cut by 6 bases and J by 3 bases, with 9 bases left in between. The CDR3 loop is CASSLDNYEQYF. CDR3 in DNA: TGTGCCAGCAGCCTGGACAACTACGAGCAGTACTTC.

The CDR3 sequence is CASSSRGTGTSEQYF. The CDR3 region has the DNA TGTGCCAGCAGCTCCCGTGGGACAGGGACATCCGAGCAGTACTTC. The chain uses TRBV5-8 and TRBJ2-7; the match to TRBD1 covers 9 bases. The CDR3 sequence is 15 residues long. CDR1 and CDR2 (germline): SGHTS, YDEGEE. The junction had 10 bases not matched to a gene; V was cut back by 3 bases and J by 6 bases.

This rearrangement joins TRBV6-5 to TRBJ2-3; no definite D call. The CDR3 is 14 amino acids. Trimming removed 4 bases from V and 4 bases from J, with 12 bases in between. The germline V gene encodes CDR1 MNHEY and CDR2 SVGAGI. DNA of the CDR3: TGTGCCAGCAGTTCTCAATCAGGTTCAGATACGCAGTATTTT. As protein: CASSSQSGSDTQYF.

This clone was counted once. This rearrangement joins TRBV5-6 to TRBJ2-3, with TRBD2 as a possible D gene (6 bases). This CDR3 region has 15 residues. Germline lookup yields CDR1 SGHDT and CDR2 YYEEEE. V lost 10 bases and J 1 base, leaving 19 bases between the germline ends. The CDR3 reads CACGRVWEGTDTQYF. CDR3 DNA sequence: TGTGCCTGTGGCAGGGTGTGGGAGGGCACAGATACGCAGTATTTT.

As regards this clone: This same CDR3 is encoded by further DNA sequences in the sample. This chain connects TRBV18 to TRBJ1-1; D gene ambiguous. Trimming removed 3 bases from V and 1 base from J, with 12 bases in between. The CDR3 has 15 residues. Germline V gene data show CDR1 as KGHSH and CDR2 as LQKENI. In DNA, the CDR3 is TGTGCCAGCTCACCGACTAGAACAGAGAACACTGAAGCTTTCTTT. Translation gives CASSPTRTENTEAFF.